Given below is one TCR beta chain in context. TCRdb processed the 5' RACE reads anew with MiXCR; each CDR3 protein has one entry. The sample consists of about 610,000 distinct CDR3 sequences, about 18% of them appearing once. The record originates from a study of T-cell memory formation after mild COVID-19. Between the trimmed V and J ends, which lost 5 bases and 7 bases, there was a span of 17 bases. This CDR3 contains 15 residues. CDR1 SGHNT and CDR2 YENEEA come from the germline V gene. The sequenced sample consisted of PBMCs or a T cell subset sorted from them (not recorded which). This chain connects TRBV11-3 to TRBJ2-2, with D perhaps TRBD1 (6 bases). The origin of this receptor is an adult woman who had mild COVID-19 (a few samples of this study predate the infection). Cell type and time point are not known. As DNA, the CDR3 is TGTGCCAGCAGCCCCAGGGGCGAGATGGGCGGGGAGCTGTTTTTT. Its translation is CASSPRGEMGGELFF.